This T cell receptor (beta chain) stems from a study of cytomegalovirus exposure and HLA in healthy donors (TCRdb year 2017). For context, the study as a whole: In an earlier analysis of approximately 640 of the donors, approximately 300 Gb of sequence data and roughly 100 million unique TCR beta sequences from 180 million or so T cells were reported. Of the roughly 430 genotyped donors, 65% to 90% fell in the genetic ancestry cluster associated with self-reported Caucasian donors. A later genetic analysis used genome-wide SNP genotypes for 398 of the 666 donors, treating that subset as a discovery cohort. Donor age, sex, ethnicity and CMV serostatus were compiled together with the repertoire data. The number of typed donors differed by locus: about 620-640 for A, B, C, DRB1 and DQB1; 500 to 550 for DQA1; approximately 600 for DPA1; and approximately 450 for DPB1. In an earlier analysis of about 590 of the donors, high-throughput TCR beta sequencing was used to judge whether each TCR beta V gene segment behaved as functional or pseudogenic. A separate validation cohort of roughly 120 different subjects was used in addition to the approximately 700-subject first cohort. Roughly 5 DR-DQ haplotypes were handled as single units for association and clustering, since linkage in the cohort was strong. To predict cytomegalovirus infection status, the study combined high-throughput TCR immunosequencing, statistical association of individual TCRs with disease status, and machine learning. A later analysis re-analyzed previously published TCR beta repertoires from several hundred donors and added high-resolution HLA genotyping to study TCR occurrence patterns. The T cell repertoires of roughly 660 subjects were profiled by immunosequencing and related to cytomegalovirus serostatus. The study aimed to test whether signatures of past pathogen exposure could be identified by cataloging public T cell receptors. On average, 235,054 unique TCR beta nucleotide sequences were sequenced per donor among 398 genotyped donors of the cohort, with roughly a sixth of those sequences being non-productive. All discovery cohort repertoires had been generated on a single sequencing platform. HLA typing included class I and class II loci at four-digit resolution. The later analysis used no new phenotypic data to find candidate immune exposures, relying instead on TCR beta sequences and their occurrence across donors. Approximately 300 gigabases of sequencing data and around 88 million unique TCR sequences made up an early release that covered approximately 620 HLA-typed donors.

To prepare the library, the immunoSEQ multiplex PCR assay was applied. For the multiplex PCR, a mixture combining 60 forward primers for TCR Vbeta segments and 13 reverse primers for TCR Jbeta segments was used. A multiplex PCR assay on genomic DNA amplified the CDR3 region of rearranged TCR beta genes. The amplified TCR beta libraries were sequenced on the Illumina HiSeq System as 87-base-pair reads. On the study's bioinformatics: In a later analysis, 77 million or so unique TCR beta chains were counted across the approximately 640 repertoires, and roughly 10 million of these chains were shared by at least two donors. To remove PCR and sequencing errors, raw reads were error-corrected and collapsed into unique sequences using a nearest-neighbor algorithm that merged closely related sequences. Alignment of CDR3 sequences to IMGT reference sequences was used to assign V, D and J gene segments. Each retained sequence needed at least a six-nucleotide match to both a V gene segment and a J gene segment. A rearrangement was called productive if the CDR3 had no stop codons and remained in frame with V and J, and every other rearrangement was called non-productive. CDR3 was defined according to IMGT convention as the region running from the second conserved V-encoded cysteine to the conserved J-encoded phenylalanine. The earlier analysis of some 540 of the donors excluded any sequence lacking an unambiguous match to a single V gene segment. In an earlier analysis of some 590 of the donors, V segments were called functional above 56.7% productive rearrangements and were called segregating when the between-donor standard deviation exceeded 5%. To diagnose cytomegalovirus status from the catalog of TCR beta chain sequences, a statistical classification framework was built. In a later analysis, TCR nucleotide sequences were compared against IMGT/GENE-DB human TR gene sequences so that V and J genes could be assigned. The TCRdist pipeline was used in a later analysis to assign CDR3 sequences and most-parsimonious VDJ recombination scenarios. In a later analysis, every TCR beta chain was defined by the combination of its CDR3 amino acid sequence and its V-gene family, and reads without a unique V-gene family were dropped. To address suspected cross-contamination and a sequencing artifact, a later analysis removed approximately 600 highly shared, low-generation-probability nucleotide sequences. In a later analysis, a clonal expansion index was calculated for each public chain from normalized within-repertoire ranks of inferred template counts. A later analysis computed generation probabilities with a VDJ recombination model fitted to out-of-frame rearrangements, and checked the results against IGoR. In a later analysis, hypergeometric tests were used to score TCR-TCR, TCR-HLA and TCR-CMV co-occurrence, with a repertoire-size bias correction applied to TCR pairs. In a later analysis, false discovery rates were estimated by permuting HLA or CMV assignments 20 times. In a later analysis, co-occurring TCRs were grouped using DBSCAN, and TCRdist sequence similarity was added for clustering within HLA-allele-positive subsets. Repertoires with fewer than 30,000 or more than 120,000 public chains, plus five repertoires with anomalous nucleotide sharing, were excluded from co-occurrence clustering. TCRdb re-hosts the immuneACCESS table, in-frame sequences only. Its copies lack some clones; in the studies checked, an unresolved V gene accounts for under half of them, and the cause for the rest is not known. V and J calls plus clone size are reproduced from that table; the DNA served to infer D and trimming. The sample yields 85,000 to 130,000 clones; roughly 77% were counted once. Jointly, the top ten make up 4% of the sample.

In total, more than 500 healthy bone marrow donors made up the cohort. Cohort members were all nominally healthy when sampled, although unrecorded immune exposures were likely present. The donor tested CMV seropositive, placing the donor among the approximately 310 seropositive members of the cohort. A peripheral blood sample was provided by each donor, and peripheral blood mononuclear cells were used for TCR beta sequencing. Genomic DNA extraction from the blood cell samples was performed with the Qiagen DNeasy Blood Extraction Kit. Broad study findings and their caveats: The only immune exposure information available for the cohort was CMV serostatus. Sequencing depth was assumed to be roughly uniform across donors in the presence/absence analyses, though that assumption may not hold. A later analysis found that TCR association rates varied across HLA loci, with DRB1 alleles showing the most associated TCRs and HLA-C alleles the fewest. An association between a missense DCLRE1C variant and V-gene and J-gene trimming of TCR beta chains was found in a later genetic analysis and replicated in an independent cohort. A group of highly shared sequence variants was considered likely to be a technical artifact of the sequencing pipeline. According to a later genetic analysis, donors in an Asian-associated ancestry cluster had fewer N-insertions in productive TCRs than the approximately 700-donor mean. Most TCR sequences were seen in very few donors, while some public TCRs were found in many individuals. Broadly in line with IMGT annotations, most TCR beta V segments showed up in productive rearrangements about 90% or about 30% of the time in an earlier analysis of several hundred of the donors. In a later analysis, HLA-associated TCR beta chains showed more clonal expansion and lower generation probabilities than non-associated chains that were equally common. Linkage disequilibrium might explain the correlated functional status among segregating V segments, but an unknown experimental factor could not be ruled out. In a later analysis, several top co-occurrence clusters were reported to appear linked to parvovirus B19, influenza, CMV and Epstein-Barr virus. A few of the identified cytomegalovirus-associated TCR beta chains were confirmed in vitro to be specific for cytomegalovirus antigens. The authors suggested that the approach could potentially be generalized to other disease states and immunological phenotypes. In a later analysis, some 18,000 TCR beta sequences were associated with specific HLA alleles at a false discovery rate of 0.05. Because some donors lacked HLA typing at each locus, the association tests relied only on the typed subset. Because counts were too low, seventeen rarely observed V segments, including chromosome 9 orphons, were left out of the earlier analysis of roughly 600 of the donors. This cohort had only TCR beta chains sequenced, and the lack of alpha or paired-chain data limited which features could be detected. Cytomegalovirus status was reported to be diagnosed by the classifier with high specificity and sensitivity in both the original and validation cohorts. Strong co-occurrence of HLA alleles, especially DR and DQ, made assigning TCR associations to individual alleles difficult. A total of 150 to 200 TCR beta chains were listed by the study as associated with cytomegalovirus. A further reported finding was that TCR beta sequences accurately predicted the HLA-A and HLA-B alleles for most subjects in the first cohort. In a later analysis, most CMV-associated TCR beta chains were found to appear HLA-restricted, with HLA associations seemingly driven largely by CMV exposure. Some IMGT-functional V segments, including TRBV6-2 and TRBV6-3, could not be distinguished by the 87-base-pair reads and were therefore excluded.

Measured from the cysteine to the phenylalanine, the CDR3 is 12 residues long. Just the 36-base CDR3 DNA is kept, in frame starting at base 1. V lost 7 bases and J lost 5 bases, and the count of bases not matched to a germline gene is 4. The germline V gene (reference sequence) specifies SEHNR as CDR1 and FQNEAQ as CDR2. Only one count was recorded for this clone. Its antigen target is currently unknown. Base qualities are not provided; no much larger clone lies one nucleotide away. This sequence uses TRBV7-9 and TRBJ2-7; TRBD2 aligns with 8 central bases. What was sequenced was PBMCs. The TCR was taken from a woman aged 50 to 60 in good health and CMV-seropositive. The CDR3 amino acid sequence is: CASTPGGDEQYF. The bases read TGTGCCAGCACCCCCGGGGGGGACGAGCAGTACTTC.